The T cell receptor beta chain described here comes from a study of tumor and adjacent non-tumor tissue in lung cancer. RNA was extracted from bulk tissue without any cell sorting. The normal lung tissue was taken more than 3 cm from the tumor edge. Findings of the study overall: Shorter survival was associated with higher TCR diversity in tumors.

Three rounds of nested PCR, following a modified ARM-PCR protocol, produced the TCRbeta library. TCRdb fed the multiplex PCR reads into MiXCR, producing one record per CDR3 protein. The table lists under 95,000 distinct CDR3 sequences, roughly 80% of them singletons. With regard to this clonotype: The antigen remains unidentified. A junction end diverges from the germline sequence, so it may reflect a read error.

Germline CDR1 and CDR2: SGHRS and YFSETQ. This CDR3 has 15 residues. Sequenced input: distant non-tumor lung tissue. This receptor was obtained from a man in his sixties with non-small cell lung cancer. The rearrangement joins TRBV5-1 to TRBJ2-2; D is perhaps TRBD1 or TRBD2 (5 bases each). The CDR3 DNA reads TGCGCCAGCAGCTTGGCGGGACCGAACACCAGGGAGCTGTTTTTT. This sequence encodes CASSLAGPNTRELFF. The whole variable domain, remainder taken from reference TRBV5-1 and TRBJ2-2, is KAGVTQTPRYLIKTRGQQVTLSCSPISGHRSVSWYQQTPGQGLQFLFEYFSETQRNKGNFPGRFSGRQFSNSRSEMNVSTLELGDSALYLCASSLAGPNTRELFFGEGSRLTVL.